These 7 T cell receptor beta chains came from one sample sequenced in a study of T-cell reconstitution after alpha-beta-depleted transplantation in children (dated by TCRdb to the mid-2010s). The library relied on PCR. Sequencing instrument: Illumina HiSeq 2500. To normalize quantification of the TCRbeta repertoire, the TCR libraries were built with molecular barcoding that relied on unique molecular identifiers. TCRdb applied fastp at Q25 and MiXCR to the public reads, then kept only in-frame beta chains. Duplicate CDR3 protein sequences are folded into a single record with the most common DNA and genes. The sample profile shows about 640,000 distinct CDR3 sequences; 13% of them were found once. The ten largest clones capture 2.2% of the sample. This specimen's treatment or condition label, per the study, means: allogeneic hematopoietic cell transplantation with graft depleted of TCRalphabeta T cells and CD19 B cells.

The sequencing used PBMCs, mostly from graft donor cells, collected 360 days after TCRalphabeta/CD19-depleted stem cell transplant. These receptors originate from a male patient aged 10 to 17 who had a stem cell transplant for acute myeloid leukemia, so the T cells may come from the graft donor.

This clonotype was counted many times. Written as DNA, the CDR3 is TGCAGCGTTGAGGGACAGGGTAAAGGCTACGAGCAGTACTTC. It is translated as CSVEGQGKGYEQYF. The chain couples TRBV29-1 to TRBJ2-7; 9 nucleotides line up with TRBD1. Germline V gene sequence: CDR1 SQVTM, CDR2 ANQGSEA. There are 14 residues in the CDR3. With 3 bases clipped from V and 3 bases from J, the junction kept 6 bases outside the gene matches.

The rearrangement uses TRBV28 and TRBJ2-1; 7 nucleotides line up with TRBD1. After removal of 5 bases from V and 3 bases from J, the junction contained 16 bases not matched to a gene. The CDR3 is 18 residues long. CDR1 is MDHEN and CDR2 is SYDVKM in the germline V gene. The CDR3 here is CASSPYRTGQHNYNEQFF. CDR3 bases: TGTGCCAGCAGTCCCTATCGGACGGGACAGCATAACTACAATGAGCAGTTCTTC.

The gene calls are TRBV27 and TRBJ1-1; the D gene is possibly TRBD1 (5 bases). The V gene lost 5 bases and the J gene lost 0 bases, with 19 bases spanning the gap. The V gene's germline CDR1 is MNHEY and CDR2 SMNVEV (reference sequence). The CDR3 covers 17 residues. This chain's CDR3 is CASSPGLLYPMNTEAFF. The CDR3 DNA is TGTGCCAGCAGTCCGGGACTCCTATACCCCATGAACACTGAAGCTTTCTTT.

The sample holds a few counts of this clonotype. V is TRBV4-3 and J is TRBJ2-6, with a weak D call TRBD2 (5 bases). The germline V gene encodes CDR1 LGHNA and CDR2 YSLEER. Trimming removed 4 bases at V and 0 bases at J, with 16 bases between. CDR3 length equals 18 residues. The CDR3 loop is CASSREATGISGANVLTF. The DNA of the CDR3 is TGCGCCAGCAGCCGAGAGGCTACGGGGATCTCTGGGGCCAACGTCCTGACTTTC.

This clonotype came up many times. The chain uses TRBV28 and TRBJ1-4; 12 bases map to TRBD1. The V gene's germline CDR1 is MDHEN and CDR2 SYDVKM. The V gene end was trimmed by 5 bases and the J gene end by 7 bases; junction bases not matched to a gene: 8. The CDR3 loop spans 16 amino acids. The CDR3 reads CASSAPGQGAGEKLFF. The CDR3 nucleotides read TGTGCCAGCAGTGCCCCGGGACAGGGGGCAGGTGAAAAACTGTTTTTT. Filled out from reference TRBV28 and TRBJ1-4, the complete variable domain reads DVKVTQSSRYLVKRTGEKVFLECVQDMDHENMFWYRQDPGLGLRLIYFSYDVKMKEKGDIPEGYSVSREKKERFSLILESASTNQTSMYLCASSAPGQGAGEKLFFGSGTQLSVL.

This clonotype was observed a handful of times. The rearrangement links TRBV5-1 to TRBJ1-2, with a possible D match to TRBD1 (6 bases). This CDR3 region has 14 residues. Between the trimmed V and J ends, which lost 0 bases and 8 bases, there was a span of 14 bases. The germline V gene has CDR1 SGHRS and CDR2 YFSETQ. In nucleotides, the CDR3 is TGCGCCAGCAGCTTGGACAGGGCGGTTGGGGGCTACACCTTC. Protein: CASSLDRAVGGYTF.

There are many counts of this clonotype. This chain connects TRBV9 to TRBJ2-3; TRBD2 aligns across 16 bases. The germline V gene encodes CDR1 SGDLS and CDR2 YYNGEE. The junction had 7 bases not matched to a gene; V was cut back by 3 bases and J by 0 bases. The CDR3 has 19 residues. This chain's CDR3 is CASSGSGTSGRGSTDTQYF. CDR3 coding DNA: TGTGCCAGCAGCGGCTCCGGGACTAGCGGGAGGGGGAGCACAGATACGCAGTATTTT.